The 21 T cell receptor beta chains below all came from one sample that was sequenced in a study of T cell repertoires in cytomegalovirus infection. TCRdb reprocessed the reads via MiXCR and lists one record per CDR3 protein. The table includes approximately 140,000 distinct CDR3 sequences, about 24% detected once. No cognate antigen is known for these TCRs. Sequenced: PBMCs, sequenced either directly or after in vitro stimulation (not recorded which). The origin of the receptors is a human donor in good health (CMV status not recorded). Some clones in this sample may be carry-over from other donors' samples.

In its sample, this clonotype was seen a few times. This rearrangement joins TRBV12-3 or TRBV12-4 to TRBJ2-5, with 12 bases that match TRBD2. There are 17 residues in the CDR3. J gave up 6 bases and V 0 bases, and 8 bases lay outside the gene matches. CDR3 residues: CASSLALLAGGTKTQYF. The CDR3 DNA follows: TGTGCCAGCAGTTTAGCGCTTCTAGCGGGAGGGACGAAGACCCAGTACTTC.

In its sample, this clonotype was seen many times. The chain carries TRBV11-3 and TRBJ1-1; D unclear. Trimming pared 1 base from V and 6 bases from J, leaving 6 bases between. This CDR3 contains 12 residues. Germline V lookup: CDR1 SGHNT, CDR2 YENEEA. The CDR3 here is CASSLAGAEAFF. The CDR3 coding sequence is TGTGCCAGCAGCTTAGCCGGGGCTGAAGCTTTCTTT.

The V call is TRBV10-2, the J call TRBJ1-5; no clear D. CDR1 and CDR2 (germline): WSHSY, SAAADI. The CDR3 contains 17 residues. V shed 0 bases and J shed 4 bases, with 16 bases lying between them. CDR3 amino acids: CASSESGLGGGNQPQHF. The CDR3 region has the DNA TGCGCCAGCAGTGAGTCCGGGCTAGGTGGAGGTAATCAGCCCCAGCATTTT.

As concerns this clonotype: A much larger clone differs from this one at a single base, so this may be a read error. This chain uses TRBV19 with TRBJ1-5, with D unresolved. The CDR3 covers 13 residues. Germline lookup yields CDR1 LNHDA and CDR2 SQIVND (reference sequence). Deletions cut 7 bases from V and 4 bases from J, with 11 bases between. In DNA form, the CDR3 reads TGTGCCAGTAAACTGGGGTTTAATCAGCCCCAGCATTTT. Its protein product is CASKLGFNQPQHF.

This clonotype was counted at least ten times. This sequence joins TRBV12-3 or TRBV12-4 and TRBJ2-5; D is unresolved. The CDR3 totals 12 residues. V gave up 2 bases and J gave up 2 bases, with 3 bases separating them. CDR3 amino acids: CASSLMQETQYF. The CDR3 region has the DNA TGTGCCAGCAGTTTAATGCAAGAGACCCAGTACTTC.

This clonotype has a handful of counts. The CDR3 nucleotides read TGCGCCAGCAGCCAAGCACCGGACAATGAGCAGTTCTTC. This gives the protein CASSQAPDNEQFF. The J gene is TRBJ2-1, the V gene TRBV4-1, with unresolved D. The CDR3 sequence is 13 residues long. V lost 1 base, J lost 5 bases, and 6 bases lay in between. Germline values: CDR1 MGHRA, CDR2 YSYEKL.

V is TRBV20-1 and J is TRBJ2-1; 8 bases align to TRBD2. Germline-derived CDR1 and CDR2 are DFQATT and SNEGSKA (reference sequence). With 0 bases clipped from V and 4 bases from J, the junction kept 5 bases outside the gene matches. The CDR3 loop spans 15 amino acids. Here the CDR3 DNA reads TGCAGTGCTAGAGATCTGATAGCGGGATACAATGAGCAGTTCTTC. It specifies CSARDLIAGYNEQFF.

This chain's CDR3 is CSATADGETQETQYF. Here the CDR3 DNA reads TGCAGTGCTACCGCAGATGGGGAGACCCAAGAGACCCAGTACTTC. This sequence joins TRBV20-1 and TRBJ2-5, with D maybe TRBD2 (5 bases). The CDR3 sequence is 15 residues long. Trimming removed 4 bases from V and 1 base from J, with 16 bases in between. Germline CDR1 DFQATT, CDR2 SNEGSKA (reference sequence).

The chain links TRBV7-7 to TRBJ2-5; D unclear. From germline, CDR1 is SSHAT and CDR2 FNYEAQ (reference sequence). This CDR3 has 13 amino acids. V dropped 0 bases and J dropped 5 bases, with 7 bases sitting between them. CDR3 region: CASSLAVGETQYF. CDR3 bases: TGTGCCAGCAGCTTAGCCGTCGGGGAGACCCAGTACTTC.

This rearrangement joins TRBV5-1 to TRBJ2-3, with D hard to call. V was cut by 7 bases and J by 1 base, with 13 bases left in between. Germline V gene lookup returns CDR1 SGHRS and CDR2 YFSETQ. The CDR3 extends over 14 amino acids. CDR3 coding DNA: TGCGCCAGCGGATCCAGACTGGGCACAGATACGCAGTATTTT. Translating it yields CASGSRLGTDTQYF.

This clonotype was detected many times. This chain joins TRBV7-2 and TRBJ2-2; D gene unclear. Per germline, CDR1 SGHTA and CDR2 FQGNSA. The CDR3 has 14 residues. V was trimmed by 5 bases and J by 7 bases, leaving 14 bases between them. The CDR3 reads CASSLSGSGGELFF. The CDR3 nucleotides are TGTGCCAGCAGCCTCTCTGGCTCGGGCGGGGAGCTGTTTTTT.

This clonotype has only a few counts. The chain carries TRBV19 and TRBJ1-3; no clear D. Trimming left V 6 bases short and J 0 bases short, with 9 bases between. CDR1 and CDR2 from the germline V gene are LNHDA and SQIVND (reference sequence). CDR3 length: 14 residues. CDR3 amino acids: CASREYLSGNTIYF. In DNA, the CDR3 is TGTGCCAGTAGAGAGTACCTCTCTGGAAACACCATATATTTT.

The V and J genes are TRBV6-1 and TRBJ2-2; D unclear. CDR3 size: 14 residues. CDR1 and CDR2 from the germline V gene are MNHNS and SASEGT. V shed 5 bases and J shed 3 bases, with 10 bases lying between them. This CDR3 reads CASSMQGDTGELFF. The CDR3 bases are TGTGCCAGCAGTATGCAAGGAGACACCGGGGAGCTGTTTTTT.

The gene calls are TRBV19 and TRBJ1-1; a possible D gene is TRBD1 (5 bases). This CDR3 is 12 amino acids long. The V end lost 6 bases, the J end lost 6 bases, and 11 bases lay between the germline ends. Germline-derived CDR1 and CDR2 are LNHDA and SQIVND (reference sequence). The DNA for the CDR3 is TGTGCCAGTAGCTTCCGGGGGGCTGAAGCTTTCTTT. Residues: CASSFRGAEAFF.

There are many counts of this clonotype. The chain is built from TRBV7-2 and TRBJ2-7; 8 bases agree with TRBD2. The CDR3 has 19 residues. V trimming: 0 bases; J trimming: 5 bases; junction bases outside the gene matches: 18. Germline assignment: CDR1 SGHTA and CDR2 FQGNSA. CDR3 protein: CASSLASIVGGLGANEQYF. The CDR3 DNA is TGTGCCAGCAGCTTAGCATCTATAGTGGGGGGACTAGGGGCCAACGAGCAGTACTTC.

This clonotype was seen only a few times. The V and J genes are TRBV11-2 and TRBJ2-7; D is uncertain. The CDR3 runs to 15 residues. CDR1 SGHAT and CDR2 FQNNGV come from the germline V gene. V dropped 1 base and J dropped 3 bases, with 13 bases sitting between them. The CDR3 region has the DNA TGTGCCAGCAGCTTAGGGCTAGATACCCTCTACGAGCAGTACGTC. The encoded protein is CASSLGLDTLYEQYV.

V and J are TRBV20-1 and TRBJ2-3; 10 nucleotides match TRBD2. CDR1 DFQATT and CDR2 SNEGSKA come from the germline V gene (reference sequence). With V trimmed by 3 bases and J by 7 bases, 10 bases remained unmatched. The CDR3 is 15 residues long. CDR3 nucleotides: TGCAGTGCTAGGCTAGCGGGAGCACGCACGAATACGCAGTATTTT. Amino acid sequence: CSARLAGARTNTQYF.

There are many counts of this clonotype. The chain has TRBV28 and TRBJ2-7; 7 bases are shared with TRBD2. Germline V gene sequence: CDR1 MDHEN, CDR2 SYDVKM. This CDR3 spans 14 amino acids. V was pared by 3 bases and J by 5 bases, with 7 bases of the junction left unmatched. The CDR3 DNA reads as TGTGCCAGCAGTTTTGGTGGGAGGGCCAACGAGCAGTACTTC. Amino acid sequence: CASSFGGRANEQYF.

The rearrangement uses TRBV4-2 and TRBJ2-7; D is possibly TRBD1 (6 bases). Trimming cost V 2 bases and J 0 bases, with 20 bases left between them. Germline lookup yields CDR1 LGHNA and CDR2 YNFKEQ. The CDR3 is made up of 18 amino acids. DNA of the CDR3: TGTGCCAGCAGCCAAAGCGGAGTGGACAGCCTTGACTCCTACGAGCAGTACTTC. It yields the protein CASSQSGVDSLDSYEQYF.

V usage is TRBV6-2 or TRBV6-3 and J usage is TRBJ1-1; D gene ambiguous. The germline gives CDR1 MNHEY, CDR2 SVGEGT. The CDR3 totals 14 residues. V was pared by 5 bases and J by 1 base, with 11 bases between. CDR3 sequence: CASSTSLRNTEAFF. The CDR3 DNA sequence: TGTGCCAGCAGTACGAGTCTGAGGAACACTGAAGCTTTCTTT.

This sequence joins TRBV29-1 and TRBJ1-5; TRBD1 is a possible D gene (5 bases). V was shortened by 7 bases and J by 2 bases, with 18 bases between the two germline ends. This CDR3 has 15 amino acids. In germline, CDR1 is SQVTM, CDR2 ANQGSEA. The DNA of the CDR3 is TGCAGCGCAACGGGGGGGGACGGGCGCAATCAGCCCCAGCATTTT. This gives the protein CSATGGDGRNQPQHF.